Each of the 18 T cell receptor beta chains below was sequenced from the same sample in a study of early T cells in non-severe SARS-CoV-2 infection. In TCRdb, the 5' RACE reads were re-called with MiXCR into one record per CDR3 protein. The sample includes about 64,000 distinct CDR3 sequences, roughly 8.2% of them seen just once. The material sequenced was whole blood, taken at baseline. These receptor sequences come from an adult who was a healthcare worker with PCR-confirmed SARS-CoV-2 infection or an uninfected control (not recorded which).

This clonotype came up many times. The CDR3 DNA follows: TGTGCCAGCAGCGCCCCCGGGGAGCTGGCAGATACGCAGTATTTT. It specifies CASSAPGELADTQYF. The chain links TRBV11-1 to TRBJ2-3; TRBD2 might be the D (5 bases). V was pared by 5 bases and J by 4 bases, with 16 bases between. Germline CDR1 is SGHAT and CDR2 is FQDESV (reference sequence). The CDR3 has 15 amino acids.

This chain connects TRBV2 to TRBJ2-1; D is uncertain. This CDR3 has 13 residues. Germline values: CDR1 SNHLY, CDR2 FYNNEI. V was pared by 5 bases and J by 4 bases, with 9 bases between. For the CDR3, the DNA is TGTGCCAGCAGTCCGGGCTTTTACAATGAGCAGTTCTTC. Encoded protein: CASSPGFYNEQFF.

This clonotype was counted many times. The chain carries TRBV19 and TRBJ2-4, with D possibly matching TRBD2 (5 bases). This CDR3 is built from 16 residues. V was shortened by 3 bases and J by 0 bases, with 12 bases between the two germline ends. CDR1 LNHDA and CDR2 SQIVND come from the germline V gene (reference sequence). This CDR3 reads CASSMRLAVAKNIQYF. Written as DNA, the CDR3 is TGTGCCAGTAGTATGAGGCTAGCAGTAGCCAAAAACATTCAGTACTTC.

In this sample, this clonotype is medium-sized. CDR3 DNA: TGTGCCAGCAGCCCTTGGACTAGCGGGACCGGGGAGCTGTTTTTT. Amino acid sequence: CASSPWTSGTGELFF. The genes are TRBV9 and TRBJ2-2; TRBD2 matches at 11 bases. The CDR3 has 15 residues. V lost 4 bases and J lost 5; bases outside the gene matches: 4. From germline, CDR1 is SGDLS and CDR2 YYNGEE.

The rearrangement links TRBV10-1 to TRBJ2-1, with 9 bases identical to TRBD2. The V segment lost 2 bases and the J segment 5 bases; nucleotides outside the gene matches: 7. Germline V gene lookup returns CDR1 WNHNN and CDR2 SYGVQD (reference sequence). This CDR3 has 16 amino acids. CDR3 region: CASSEPRTSVNNEQFF. The CDR3 DNA reads TGCGCCAGCAGTGAGCCTCGGACTAGCGTGAACAATGAGCAGTTCTTC.

This clonotype appeared a few times. The V gene is TRBV6-2 or TRBV6-3, the J gene TRBJ2-7; a possible D gene is TRBD1 (5 bases). The CDR3 has 15 residues. The V end lost 2 bases, the J end lost 2 bases, and 13 bases lay between the germline ends. The V gene's germline CDR1 is MNHEY and CDR2 SVGEGT. CDR3 loop: CASSYDSLSTYEQYF. The DNA of the CDR3 is TGTGCCAGCAGTTACGACAGCTTAAGTACCTACGAGCAGTACTTC.

This clonotype was seen ten or more times. This sequence joins TRBV5-1 and TRBJ1-1; perhaps TRBD1 as D (5 bases). Germline V gene lookup returns CDR1 SGHRS and CDR2 YFSETQ. The CDR3 contains 14 residues. V lost 0 bases and J 1 base, leaving 7 bases between the germline ends. CDR3 sequence (DNA): TGCGCCAGCAGCTTGGCCAGGGAGAACACTGAAGCTTTCTTT. It yields the protein CASSLARENTEAFF.

This clonotype was detected many times. This chain joins TRBV13 and TRBJ2-1, with D perhaps TRBD1 (5 bases). V dropped 0 bases and J dropped 0 bases, with 9 bases sitting between them. The germline gives CDR1 PRHDT, CDR2 FYEKMQ (reference sequence). The CDR3 extends over 16 amino acids. CDR3 DNA: TGTGCCAGCAGCTTAGGAGGGGCGGTCTCCTACAATGAGCAGTTCTTC. The encoded protein is CASSLGGAVSYNEQFF.

Only a few counts were recorded for this clonotype. The rearrangement links TRBV20-1 to TRBJ2-1; 12 nucleotides match TRBD2. The trim removed 0 bases at V and 9 bases at J, leaving 6 bases unmatched. Germline V CDR1 and CDR2: DFQATT, SNEGSKA (reference sequence). The CDR3 is 15 amino acids. The CDR3 sequence: CSARDSSGRALEQFF. The CDR3 DNA follows: TGCAGTGCTAGAGATTCTAGCGGGAGGGCCCTTGAGCAGTTCTTC.

The sample holds many counts of this clonotype. The chain uses TRBV20-1 and TRBJ2-5, with TRBD2 identical over 10 bases. The germline V gene encodes CDR1 DFQATT and CDR2 SNEGSKA (reference sequence). V gave up 0 bases and J gave up 2 bases; unmatched junction bases: 21. The CDR3 loop spans 21 amino acids. The CDR3 sequence: CSARERLDRGVAGGGQETQYF. The DNA for the CDR3 is TGCAGTGCTAGAGAGAGACTAGACAGGGGTGTAGCGGGAGGAGGACAAGAGACCCAGTACTTC.

The chain links TRBV6-6 to TRBJ2-7; TRBD2 agrees at 9 bases. V dropped 4 bases and J dropped 6; count of bases not matched to a gene: 7. CDR1 and CDR2 from the germline V gene are MNHNY and SVGAGI (reference sequence). This CDR3 region has 14 residues. CDR3 DNA: TGTGCCAGCAGTTCTAGCGGGACAAGCCGCGAGCAGTACTTC. Its translation: CASSSSGTSREQYF.

In its sample, this clonotype was seen a few times. V and J are TRBV20-1 and TRBJ2-2; maybe TRBD2 (5 bases). The CDR3 consists of 16 residues. Germline CDR1 is DFQATT and CDR2 is SNEGSKA (reference sequence). Trimming removed 0 bases at V and 4 bases at J, with 15 bases between. CDR3 sequence reads: CSARDDRQEVTGELFF. The CDR3 nucleotides read TGCAGTGCTAGAGATGACCGGCAGGAGGTCACCGGGGAGCTGTTTTTT.

The gene calls are TRBV11-1 and TRBJ2-3; D might be TRBD1 (5 bases). The CDR3 covers 15 residues. In germline, CDR1 is SGHAT, CDR2 FQDESV (reference sequence). Deletions cut 5 bases from V and 10 bases from J, with 22 bases between. In DNA form, the CDR3 reads TGTGCCAGCAGCCCGTCGACAGCCTTTCTGACCCCGCAGTATTTT. It specifies CASSPSTAFLTPQYF. Complete variable domain (other parts from reference TRBV11-1 and TRBJ2-3): EAEVAQSPRYKITEKSQAVAFWCDPISGHATLYWYRQILGQGPELLVQFQDESVVDDSQLPKDRFSAERLKGVDSTLKIQPAELGDSAMYLCASSPSTAFLTPQYFGPGTRLTVL.

This clonotype was recorded at least ten times. V usage is TRBV19 and J usage is TRBJ2-7, with 7 positions matching TRBD2. The CDR3 runs 14 residues. Germline-derived CDR1 and CDR2 are LNHDA and SQIVND (reference sequence). The V and J ends lost 6 bases and 2 bases, in that order; junction bases with no gene match: 7. CDR3 DNA sequence: TGTGCCAGTAGGGTAAGCGGGGCAACCTACGAGCAGTACTTC. This codes for CASRVSGATYEQYF. Full variable domain (rest looked up from reference TRBV19 and TRBJ2-7): DGGITQSPKYLFRKEGQNVTLSCEQNLNHDAMYWYRQDPGQGLRLIYYSQIVNDFQKGDIAEGYSVSREKKESFPLTVTSAQKNPTAFYLCASRVSGATYEQYFGPGTRLTVT.

V usage is TRBV11-2 and J usage is TRBJ2-5; TRBD1 matches at 9 bases. There are 16 residues in the CDR3. With 5 bases clipped from V and 3 bases from J, the junction kept 10 bases outside the gene matches. Germline-derived CDR1 and CDR2 are SGHAT and FQNNGV. In DNA, the CDR3 is TGTGCCAGCAGCCCGCGCGGGACAGGGAAGGAAGAGACCCAGTACTTC. Translation gives CASSPRGTGKEETQYF.

The chain uses TRBV29-1 and TRBJ2-1; 13 positions agree with TRBD2. Germline assignment: CDR1 SQVTM and CDR2 ANQGSEA. The CDR3 totals 16 residues. The trim removed 0 bases at V and 2 bases at J, leaving 1 base unmatched. CDR3 sequence reads: CSVEEGTSGTYNEQFF. CDR3 nucleotides: TGCAGCGTTGAAGAGGGGACTAGCGGGACCTACAATGAGCAGTTCTTC.

This clonotype was recorded many times. The chain has TRBV7-8 and TRBJ2-4, with 7 bases identical to TRBD1. The CDR3 contains 18 residues. Germline CDR1 and CDR2: SGHVS and FQNEAQ. Trimming cost V 2 bases and J 1 base; bases outside gene matches: 11. The CDR3 DNA follows: TGTGCCAGCAGCTTATCGGCGTTGACAGGGAAGGCCAAAAACATTCAGTACTTC. As protein: CASSLSALTGKAKNIQYF.

This clonotype was recorded many times. The V and J genes are TRBV27 and TRBJ2-7; no firm D call. In germline, CDR1 is MNHEY, CDR2 SMNVEV (reference sequence). V was shortened by 6 bases and J by 2 bases, with 8 bases between the two germline ends. The CDR3 has 12 residues. The CDR3 nucleotides are TGTGCCAGCAGCGGCGCCACCTACGAGCAGTACTTC. Amino acids: CASSGATYEQYF.